These 3 T cell receptor beta chains share one sample of origin, sequenced in a study of PD-1 blockade in mismatch repair-deficient tumors. This table comes from immunoSEQ multiplex PCR, and its TCRdb copy is limited to in-frame clones, with some not included. The sample comprises under 150,000 clones, around 87% of which are singletons, and roughly 12% rests with the top ten. Sample: peripheral blood, taken 44 weeks after starting pembrolizumab. These receptors were obtained from an adult with mismatch repair-deficient cancer.

The table lists this clone with a few counts. The V gene is TRBV6-1, the J gene TRBJ2-7; D is uncertain. The CDR3 spans 14 residues. The V gene lost 0 bases and the J gene lost 2 bases, with 8 bases spanning the gap. CDR1 and CDR2 from the germline V gene are MNHNS and SASEGT. CDR3 nucleotide sequence: TGTGCCAGCAGTGAAGCTTTGACAACCTACGAGCAGTACTTC. Protein sequence: CASSEALTTYEQYF.

The chain joins TRBV7-6 to TRBJ1-1, with unresolved D. Trimming removed 4 bases at V and 3 bases at J, with 6 bases between. Germline lookup yields CDR1 SGHVS and CDR2 FNYEAQ. The CDR3 covers 12 residues. This CDR3 is CASSSSDTEAFF. The CDR3 DNA sequence: TGTGCCAGCAGCTCGTCGGACACTGAAGCTTTCTTT.

The chain recombines TRBV30 with TRBJ2-7; 9 nucleotides match TRBD1. With V trimmed by 2 bases and J by 3 bases, 11 bases remained unmatched. This CDR3 spans 16 amino acids. Looked up from germline, CDR1 is GTSNPN and CDR2 is SVGIG (reference sequence). CDR3 loop: CAWSRPGGQGYYEQYF. The CDR3 coding sequence is TGTGCCTGGAGTCGCCCAGGGGGACAGGGATACTACGAGCAGTACTTC.